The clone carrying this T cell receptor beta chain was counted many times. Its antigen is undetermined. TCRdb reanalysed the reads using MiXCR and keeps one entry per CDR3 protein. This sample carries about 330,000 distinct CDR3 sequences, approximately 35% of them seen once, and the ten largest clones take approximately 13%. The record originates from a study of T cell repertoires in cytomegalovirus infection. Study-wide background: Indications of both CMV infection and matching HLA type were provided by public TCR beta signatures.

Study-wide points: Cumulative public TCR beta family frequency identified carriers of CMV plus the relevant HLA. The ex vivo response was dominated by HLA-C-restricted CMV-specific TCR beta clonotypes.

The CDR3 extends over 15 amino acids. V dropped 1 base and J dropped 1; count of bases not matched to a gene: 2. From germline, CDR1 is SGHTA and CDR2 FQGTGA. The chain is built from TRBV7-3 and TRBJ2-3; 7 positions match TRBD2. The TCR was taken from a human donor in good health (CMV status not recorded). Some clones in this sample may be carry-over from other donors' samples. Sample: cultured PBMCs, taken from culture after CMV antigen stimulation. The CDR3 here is CASSLRSGGTDTQYF. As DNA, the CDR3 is TGTGCCAGCAGCTTAAGAAGCGGGGGCACAGATACGCAGTATTTT.